The clone carrying this T cell receptor beta chain was counted at least ten times. The ends were cut back, 4 bases at V and 1 base at J, with 17 bases in the middle. The CDR3 totals 16 residues. Germline V CDR1 and CDR2: SGHRS, YFSETQ. The data belong to a study of identical twins. From the 5' RACE reads, TCRdb called clonotypes with MiXCR, one entry per CDR3 protein. The sample includes under 1 million distinct CDR3 sequences, approximately 13% of them seen just once. The same data also contributed to another study, on yellow fever vaccine responses in identical twins.

The receptor was derived from a young woman in good health. Sequencing was performed on PBMCs. The chain couples TRBV5-1 to TRBJ2-5; D might be TRBD1 (6 bases). CDR3 in amino acids: CASSPTTGLVQETQYF. CDR3 DNA: TGCGCCAGCAGCCCAACGACAGGATTGGTCCAAGAGACCCAGTACTTC. Using reference TRBV5-1 and TRBJ2-5 for the parts outside the CDR3, the full variable domain is KAGVTQTPRYLIKTRGQQVTLSCSPISGHRSVSWYQQTPGQGLQFLFEYFSETQRNKGNFPGRFSGRQFSNSRSEMNVSTLELGDSALYLCASSPTTGLVQETQYFGPGTRLLVL.